This passage covers 5 T cell receptor beta chains from one sample sequenced in a study of shared clonotypes between healthy human individuals. The data were produced by immunoSEQ multiplex PCR, yet TCRdb's version contains in-frame clones alone and is incomplete. The sample comprises roughly 1.5 million clones, around 98% of which are singletons, and around 0.47% rests with the top ten. Sequencing input: naive CD4+ T cells sorted from blood. Subset described: CD45RA+ positively selected. Receptors were obtained from a man aged 25-40 years in good health.

V usage is TRBV18 and J usage is TRBJ2-5; TRBD1 matches at 11 bases. CDR1 is KGHSH, CDR2 LQKENI, per germline. The CDR3 has 16 residues. V shed 4 bases, J shed 4 bases, and the junction held 8 bases outside the gene matches. The CDR3: CASSHPGQGDRETQYF. Written as DNA, the CDR3 is TGTGCCAGCTCACACCCGGGACAGGGGGATCGAGAGACCCAGTACTTC.

The chain uses TRBV5-5 and TRBJ2-7; D is uncertain. The CDR3 is 14 amino acids. Germline V gene lookup returns CDR1 SGHKS and CDR2 YYEKEE (reference sequence). Trimming shortened V by 4 bases and J by 3 bases, and 14 bases separated the two germline ends. The CDR3 DNA follows: TGTGCCAGCAGCCTCCGTCCAACAGACTACGAGCAGTACTTC. Its protein product is CASSLRPTDYEQYF.

This chain joins TRBV11-3 and TRBJ1-3; possible D gene TRBD1, 6 bases. Germline V lookup: CDR1 SGHNT, CDR2 YENEEA. The CDR3 loop spans 14 amino acids. Trimming removed 3 bases from V and 4 bases from J, with 10 bases in between. This chain's CDR3 is CASSFSGTGNTIYF. The CDR3 nucleotides read TGTGCCAGCAGCTTCTCGGGGACAGGAAACACCATATATTTT.

The chain combines TRBV5-4 with TRBJ2-7; tentative D call: TRBD2 (5 bases). There are 16 residues in the CDR3. Trimming shortened V by 0 bases and J by 0 bases, and 13 bases separated the two germline ends. Germline CDR1 is SGHNT and CDR2 is YYREEE (reference sequence). CDR3 amino acids: CASSLGGLLYSYEQYF. CDR3 nucleotides: TGTGCCAGCAGCTTGGGCGGACTTCTTTACTCCTACGAGCAGTACTTC.

A single count supports this clone. The chain links TRBV5-1 to TRBJ1-2; a weak D match, TRBD1 (5 bases). V lost 3 bases to trimming and J lost 2 bases, with 8 bases between them. The CDR3 is 13 amino acids. Germline CDR1 is SGHRS and CDR2 is YFSETQ. For the CDR3, the DNA is TGCGCCAGCAGCTGGGACCGCAACTATGGCTACACCTTC. As protein: CASSWDRNYGYTF.